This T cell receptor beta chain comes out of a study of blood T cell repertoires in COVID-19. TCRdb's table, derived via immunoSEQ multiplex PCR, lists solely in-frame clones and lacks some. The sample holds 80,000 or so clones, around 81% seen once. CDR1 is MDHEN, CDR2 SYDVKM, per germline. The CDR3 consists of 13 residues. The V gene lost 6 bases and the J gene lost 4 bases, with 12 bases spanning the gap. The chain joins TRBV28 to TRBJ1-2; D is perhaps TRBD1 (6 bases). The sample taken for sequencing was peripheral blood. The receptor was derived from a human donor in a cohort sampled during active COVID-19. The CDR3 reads CASSLRTVYGYTF. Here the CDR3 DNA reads TGTGCCAGCAGCCTCCGGACAGTCTATGGCTACACCTTC.